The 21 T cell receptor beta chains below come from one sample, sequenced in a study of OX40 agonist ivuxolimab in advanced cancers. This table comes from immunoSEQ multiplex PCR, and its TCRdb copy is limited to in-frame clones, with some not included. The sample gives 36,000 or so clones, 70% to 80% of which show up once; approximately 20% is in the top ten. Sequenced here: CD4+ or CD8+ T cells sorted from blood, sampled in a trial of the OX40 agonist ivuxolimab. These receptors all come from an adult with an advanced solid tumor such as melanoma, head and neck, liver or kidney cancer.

The CDR3 reads CASRSSYNEQFF. In DNA form, the CDR3 reads TGTGCCAGCAGGAGCTCCTACAATGAGCAGTTCTTC. The chain recombines TRBV5-6 with TRBJ2-1, with unresolved D. This CDR3 is built from 12 residues. CDR1 SGHDT and CDR2 YYEEEE come from the germline V gene. Trimming removed 5 bases at V and 0 bases at J, with 3 bases between.

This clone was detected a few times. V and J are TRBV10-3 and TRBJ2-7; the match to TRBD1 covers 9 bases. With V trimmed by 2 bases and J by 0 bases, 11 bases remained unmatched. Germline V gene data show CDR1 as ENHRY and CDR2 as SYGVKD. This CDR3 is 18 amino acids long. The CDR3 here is CAISEGGQGVSYSYEQYF. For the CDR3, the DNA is TGTGCCATCAGTGAGGGGGGACAGGGAGTGTCCTACTCCTACGAGCAGTACTTC.

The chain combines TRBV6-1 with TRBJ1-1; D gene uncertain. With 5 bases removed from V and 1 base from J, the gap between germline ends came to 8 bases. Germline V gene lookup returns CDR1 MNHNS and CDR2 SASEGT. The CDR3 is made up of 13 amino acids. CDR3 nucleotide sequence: TGTGCCAGCAGTATTACAAGGAACACTGAAGCTTTCTTT. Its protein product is CASSITRNTEAFF.

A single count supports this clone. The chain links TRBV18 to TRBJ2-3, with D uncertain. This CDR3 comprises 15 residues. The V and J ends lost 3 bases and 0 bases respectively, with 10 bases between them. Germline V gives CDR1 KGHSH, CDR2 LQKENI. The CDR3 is CASSPPGISTDTQYF. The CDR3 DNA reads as TGTGCCAGCTCACCTCCAGGCATTAGCACAGATACGCAGTATTTT.

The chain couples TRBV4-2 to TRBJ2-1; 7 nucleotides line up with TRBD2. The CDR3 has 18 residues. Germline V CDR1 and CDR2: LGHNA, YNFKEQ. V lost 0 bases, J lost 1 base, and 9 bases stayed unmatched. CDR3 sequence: CASSQEWETSRSYNEQFF. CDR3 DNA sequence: TGTGCCAGCAGCCAAGAGTGGGAGACTAGCCGGTCCTACAATGAGCAGTTCTTC.

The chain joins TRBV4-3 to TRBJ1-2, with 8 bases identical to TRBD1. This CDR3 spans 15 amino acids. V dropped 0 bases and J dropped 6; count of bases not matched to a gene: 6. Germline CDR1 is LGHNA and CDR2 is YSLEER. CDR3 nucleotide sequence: TGCGCCAGCAGCCAAGATCAGGACAGGGTTCATGGCTACACCTTC. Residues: CASSQDQDRVHGYTF.

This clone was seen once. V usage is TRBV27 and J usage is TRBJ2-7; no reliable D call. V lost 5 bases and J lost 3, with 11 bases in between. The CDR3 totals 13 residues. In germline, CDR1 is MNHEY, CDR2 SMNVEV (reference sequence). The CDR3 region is CASSLRAFYEQYF. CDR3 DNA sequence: TGTGCCAGCAGTCTAAGGGCCTTCTACGAGCAGTACTTC.

The CDR3 region has the DNA TGTGCCAGCAGTTTAGGGGTGGGGAATCAGCCCCAGCATTTT. Translating it yields CASSLGVGNQPQHF. The chain combines TRBV28 with TRBJ1-5, with D hard to call. CDR1 is MDHEN and CDR2 is SYDVKM in the germline V gene. Trimming pared 2 bases from V and 4 bases from J, leaving 9 bases between. This CDR3 is 14 amino acids long.

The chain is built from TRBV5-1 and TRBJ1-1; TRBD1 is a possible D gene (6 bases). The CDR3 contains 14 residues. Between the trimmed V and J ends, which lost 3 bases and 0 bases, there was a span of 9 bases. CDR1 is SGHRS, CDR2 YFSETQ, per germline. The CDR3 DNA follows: TGCGCCAGCAGCTACAGGGATATGAACACTGAAGCTTTCTTT. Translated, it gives CASSYRDMNTEAFF.

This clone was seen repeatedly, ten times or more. DNA of the CDR3: TGTGCCAGCAGCAAAAGTACAGGACTAGCGGGGGGTGGTTATGAGCAGTTCTTC. Translating gives CASSKSTGLAGGGYEQFF. This chain links TRBV7-8 with TRBJ2-1, with TRBD2 matching 14 bases. J gave up 8 bases and V 5 bases, and 14 bases lay outside the gene matches. The CDR3 length is 18 residues. Germline CDR1 is SGHVS and CDR2 is FQNEAQ.

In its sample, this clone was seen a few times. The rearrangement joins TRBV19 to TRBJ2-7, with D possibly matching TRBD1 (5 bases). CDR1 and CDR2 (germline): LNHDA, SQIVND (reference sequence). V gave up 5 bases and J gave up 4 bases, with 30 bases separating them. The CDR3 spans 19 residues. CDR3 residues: CASSDTNPDSQLLPYEQYF. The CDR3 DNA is TGTGCCAGTAGTGATACCAACCCCGACAGCCAACTACTCCCTTACGAGCAGTACTTC.

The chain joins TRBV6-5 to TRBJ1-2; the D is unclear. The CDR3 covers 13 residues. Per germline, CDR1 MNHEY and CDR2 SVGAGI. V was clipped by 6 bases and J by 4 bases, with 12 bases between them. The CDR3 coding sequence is TGTGCCAGCAGGTACGACCGGACCTATGGCTACACCTTC. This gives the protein CASRYDRTYGYTF.

CDR3 coding DNA: TGTGCCAGCAGCTTAGGGGGACTCACCTACGAGCAGTACTTC. It specifies CASSLGGLTYEQYF. The chain uses TRBV7-8 and TRBJ2-7; D possibly corresponds to TRBD2 (6 bases). V lost 1 base and J 2 bases, leaving 9 bases between the germline ends. Germline CDR1 and CDR2: SGHVS and FQNEAQ. The CDR3 loop spans 14 amino acids.

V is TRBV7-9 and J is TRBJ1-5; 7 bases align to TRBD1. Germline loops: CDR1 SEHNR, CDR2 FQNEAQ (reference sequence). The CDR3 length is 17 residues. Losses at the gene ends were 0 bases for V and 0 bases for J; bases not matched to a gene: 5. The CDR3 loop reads CASSLASAGGSNQPQHF. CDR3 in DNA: TGTGCCAGCAGCTTAGCGAGCGCAGGGGGTAGCAATCAGCCCCAGCATTTT.

The CDR3 nucleotides are TGTGCCAGCAGCCTCACTAGCGGGGTCTCCTACGAGCAGTACTTC. Its protein is CASSLTSGVSYEQYF. This chain uses TRBV4-2 with TRBJ2-7; 10 bases map to TRBD2. V lost 4 bases, J lost 0 bases, and 3 bases stayed unmatched. Germline-derived CDR1 and CDR2 are LGHNA and YNFKEQ. This CDR3 is 15 amino acids long.

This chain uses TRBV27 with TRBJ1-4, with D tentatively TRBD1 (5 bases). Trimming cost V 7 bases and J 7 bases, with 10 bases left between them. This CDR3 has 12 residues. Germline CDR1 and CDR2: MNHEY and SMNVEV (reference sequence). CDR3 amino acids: CASTTGGEKLFF. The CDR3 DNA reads TGTGCCAGCACCACCGGGGGTGAAAAACTGTTTTTT.

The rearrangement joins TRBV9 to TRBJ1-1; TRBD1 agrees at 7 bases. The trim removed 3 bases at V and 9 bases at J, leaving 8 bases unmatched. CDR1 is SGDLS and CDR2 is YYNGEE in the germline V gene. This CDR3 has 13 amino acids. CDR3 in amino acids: CASSEESTGKAFF. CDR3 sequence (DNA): TGTGCCAGCAGCGAGGAGTCGACAGGGAAAGCTTTCTTT.

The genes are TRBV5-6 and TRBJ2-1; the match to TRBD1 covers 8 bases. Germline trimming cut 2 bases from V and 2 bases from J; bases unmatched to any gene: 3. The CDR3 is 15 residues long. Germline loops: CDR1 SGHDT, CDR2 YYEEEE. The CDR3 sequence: CASSFSGGPYNEQFF. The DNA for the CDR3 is TGTGCCAGCAGCTTCTCAGGGGGCCCCTACAATGAGCAGTTCTTC.

The CDR3 reads CASSFPTEGYGRTGELFF. Here the CDR3 DNA reads TGTGCCAGCAGCTTCCCGACGGAGGGGTATGGAAGGACCGGGGAGCTGTTTTTT. The V gene is TRBV11-1, the J gene TRBJ2-2, with a possible D match to TRBD2 (6 bases). The ends were cut back, 3 bases at V and 5 bases at J, with 22 bases in the middle. This CDR3 comprises 18 residues. The germline V gene encodes CDR1 SGHAT and CDR2 FQDESV (reference sequence).

As DNA, the CDR3 is TGTGCCAGCAGCTCTGGACAGGGGGCCCCCGGGGAGCTGTTTTTT. Encoded protein: CASSSGQGAPGELFF. The J gene is TRBJ2-2, the V gene TRBV7-2; 11 nucleotides match TRBD1. With V trimmed by 4 bases and J by 6 bases, 4 bases remained unmatched. From germline, CDR1 is SGHTA and CDR2 FQGNSA. CDR3 size: 15 residues.

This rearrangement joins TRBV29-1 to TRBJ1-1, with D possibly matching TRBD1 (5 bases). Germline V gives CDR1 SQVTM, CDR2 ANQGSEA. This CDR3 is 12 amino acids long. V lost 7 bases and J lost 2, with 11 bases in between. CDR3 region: CSALDSNTEAFF. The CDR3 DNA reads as TGCAGCGCCCTTGACAGTAACACTGAAGCTTTCTTT.